These T cell receptor beta chains were read from a single sample in a study of shared clonotypes between healthy human individuals. Clones were sequenced by immunoSEQ multiplex PCR, and TCRdb holds only the in-frame ones, with some missing. The table lists a few million clones, about 94% of them singletons. Sequenced sample: naive CD4+ T cells sorted from blood. Source of these receptors: a man younger than 35 in good health. The CDR3 runs from the conserved cysteine through the conserved F or W. The D gene is left open where the match is weak. Size tells how often a clone was seen (once, few, many) or the class of an expanded clone, and some rows leave it out.

V	D	size	J	DNA	CDR3
TRBV5-4	-	-	TRBJ2-3	TGTGCCAGCAGCTTGGACCCGGGTATCAAGTATTTT	CASSLDPGIKYF
TRBV5-6	TRBD1	-	TRBJ2-7	TGTGCCAGCAGCCCGGACAGGGGGATAGCATTGGGCTACGAGCAGTACTTC	CASSPDRGIALGYEQYF
TRBV9	TRBD1	-	TRBJ2-7	TGTGCCAGCAGCGCCGGGGACAGCATCTCCTACGAGCAGTACTTC	CASSAGDSISYEQYF
TRBV9	TRBD1	-	TRBJ1-1	TGTGCCAGCAGCGTAGCTACGGGACAGGGTACGAACACTGAAGCTTTCTTT	CASSVATGQGTNTEAFF
TRBV19	-	-	TRBJ1-3	TGTGCCAGTAGTATGTTTGGGGCGCAAGGAAACACCATATATTTT	CASSMFGAQGNTIYF
TRBV28	TRBD1	-	TRBJ2-7	TGTGCCAGCAGTTTGACAGGGGGCGGAACCCCCTACGAGCAGTACTTC	CASSLTGGGTPYEQYF
TRBV28	-	-	TRBJ1-1	TGTGCCAGCAGTAGAACAGGGGAAGCTTTCTTT	CASSRTGEAFF
TRBV2	-	-	TRBJ2-3	TGTGCCAGCAGTGACTTAGGAGTCGGGGATACGCAGTATTTT	CASSDLGVGDTQYF
TRBV7-2	-	-	TRBJ2-3	TGTGCCAGCAGTTCTAAGGGGGATACGCAGTATTTT	CASSSKGDTQYF
TRBV10-3	TRBD1	-	TRBJ2-5	TGTGCCATCAGGCGGACAGGGGCAGGGGAGACCCAGTACTTC	CAIRRTGAGETQYF
TRBV18	TRBD2	-	TRBJ2-7	TGTGCCAGCTCACAGAGACTAGCAGAAGGCTACGAGCAGTACTTC	CASSQRLAEGYEQYF
TRBV2	-	-	TRBJ1-1	TGTGCCAGCAGACTCGAGACAACCGTGAACACTGAAGCTTTCTTT	CASRLETTVNTEAFF
TRBV6-5	TRBD1	-	TRBJ1-5	TGTGCCAGCAAAGGGACAGGGAGCAATCAGCCCCAGCATTTT	CASKGTGSNQPQHF
TRBV30	-	few	TRBJ2-7	TGTGCCTGGAGTCCGGGCCCAAGCGGCCACGAGCAGTACTTC	CAWSPGPSGHEQYF
TRBV11-2	-	-	TRBJ1-4	TGTGCCAGCAGCTTAGAGCCCCCAGGGGATGAAAAACTGTTTTTT	CASSLEPPGDEKLFF
TRBV6-1	-	-	TRBJ2-6	TGTGCCAGCACCGGCTCTGGGGCCAACGTCCTGACTTTC	CASTGSGANVLTF
TRBV6-6	TRBD1	-	TRBJ1-2	TGTGCCAGCTCGGAGACAGGGTTGCGTGGCGGCACCTTC	CASSETGLRGGTF
TRBV9	-	-	TRBJ2-3	TGTGCCAGCAGCTCGGTCGGCCCGGGACGCGGCACAGATACGCAGTATTTT	CASSSVGPGRGTDTQYF
TRBV2	TRBD1	-	TRBJ2-7	TGTGCCAGCAGCGCAGGGGGCTGGGCCTACGAGCAGTACTTC	CASSAGGWAYEQYF
TRBV10-3	TRBD2	-	TRBJ2-3	TGTGCCACTTCCGAGCGGCGGGGGGGAGATACGCAGTATTTT	CATSERRGGDTQYF
TRBV11-2	-	-	TRBJ1-4	TGTGCCAGCAGCTTAGGAGAGGCACCCGAAAAACTGTTTTTT	CASSLGEAPEKLFF
TRBV7-9	-	-	TRBJ2-7	TGTGCCAGCAGCCAGAAGGGCTACGAGCAGTACTTC	CASSQKGYEQYF
TRBV30	TRBD1	-	TRBJ1-1	TGTGCCTGCGGACAGGGAACGAACACTGAAGCTTTCTTT	CACGQGTNTEAFF
TRBV28	TRBD1	-	TRBJ2-2	TGTGCCAGCAGGATGACAGGGGCGAACACCGGGGAGCTGTTTTTT	CASRMTGANTGELFF
TRBV5-1	TRBD1	-	TRBJ1-2	TGCGCCAGCAGCTTGGAGGGACAGGGGCTCTATGGCTACACCTTC	CASSLEGQGLYGYTF
TRBV5-1	-	once	TRBJ1-5	TGCGCCAGCAGCTTGGAAGGGGACACCAATCAGCCCCAGCATTTT	CASSLEGDTNQPQHF
TRBV30	-	-	TRBJ1-6	TGTGCCTGGAGTAATTCCGGGAGTAATTCACCCCTCCACTTT	CAWSNSGSNSPLHF
TRBV2	-	-	TRBJ2-5	TGTGCCAGCAGTGCCCTAGGGGCAGGGCAAGAGACCCAGTACTTC	CASSALGAGQETQYF
TRBV5-4	-	-	TRBJ1-4	TGTGCCAGCAGCCCGGGGGGCTCGGGAAGAGATGAAAAACTGTTTTTT	CASSPGGSGRDEKLFF
TRBV4-3	-	-	TRBJ2-5	TGCGCCAGCAGCCAAGTGGGGCGCATCCAAGAGACCCAGTACTTC	CASSQVGRIQETQYF
TRBV7-9	-	-	TRBJ2-2	TGTGCCAGCAGCCCCTGGACCGGCACCGGGGAGCTGTTTTTT	CASSPWTGTGELFF
TRBV6-6	-	-	TRBJ2-2	TGTGCCAGCAGTTACTCGGGGACAAACACCGGGGAGCTGTTTTTT	CASSYSGTNTGELFF